This TCR beta chain was found in a study of CD8+ T cells in alopecia areata. This clone was seen just once. Documented treatment: oral pan-JAK inhibitor, 5-10 mg twice daily. Reverse transcription of extracted RNA yielded cDNA, which provided the sequencing template. Method: immunoSEQ multiplex PCR; TCRdb's copy keeps in-frame clones and lacks some. The profile shows 250,000 to 300,000 clones, more than 45% of them singletons. The material was CD4+ T cells sorted from blood, obtained at week 24, from a patient treated with tofacitinib. This clonotype originated in a human donor with alopecia areata.

The DNA for the CDR3 is TGCAGCGTTGAACCCCCAGGGGGAGTGGGGGAGACCCAGTACTTC. It encodes CSVEPPGGVGETQYF. The V gene is TRBV29-1, the J gene TRBJ2-5; 7 bases match TRBD1. Per germline, CDR1 SQVTM and CDR2 ANQGSEA. Trimming at V came to 2 bases and at J to 5 bases, leaving 11 bases not matched to a gene. The CDR3 spans 15 residues. Supplemented by reference TRBV29-1 and TRBJ2-5, the full variable domain reads SAVISQKPSRDICQRGTSLTIQCQVDSQVTMMFWYRQQPGQSLTLIATANQGSEATYESGFVIDKFPISRPNLTFSTLTVSNMSPEDSSIYLCSVEPPGGVGETQYFGPGTRLLVL.